This TCR beta chain was identified during a study of T-cell reconstitution after alpha-beta-depleted transplantation in children. The germline V and J ends were trimmed by 1 base and 7 bases, with 8 bases remaining between them. Germline V CDR1 and CDR2: WSHSY, SAAADI. The CDR3 consists of 14 residues. Study-wide findings and caveats: Surviving recipient T cells and intrathymic progenitors accounted for some patients' high TCRbeta diversity at day 60.

It was with unique molecular identifiers that the TCRbeta library was prepared. MiXCR was run by TCRdb on the PCR reads, yielding one entry per CDR3 protein. The table records 200,000 to 250,000 distinct CDR3 sequences, about 25% of them present only once. About this clonotype: The antigen is undetermined.

This clonotype was sampled from a girl aged 2 to 10 with Fanconi anemia, due to receive a stem cell transplant. The J gene is TRBJ1-6, the V gene TRBV10-2, with a possible D match to TRBD1 (5 bases). Sequencing was performed on PBMCs, taken before TCRalphabeta/CD19-depleted stem cell transplant. CDR3 loop: CASSELKGNSPLHF. CDR3 nucleotides: TGCGCCAGCAGTGAGTTAAAGGGGAATTCACCCCTCCACTTT.